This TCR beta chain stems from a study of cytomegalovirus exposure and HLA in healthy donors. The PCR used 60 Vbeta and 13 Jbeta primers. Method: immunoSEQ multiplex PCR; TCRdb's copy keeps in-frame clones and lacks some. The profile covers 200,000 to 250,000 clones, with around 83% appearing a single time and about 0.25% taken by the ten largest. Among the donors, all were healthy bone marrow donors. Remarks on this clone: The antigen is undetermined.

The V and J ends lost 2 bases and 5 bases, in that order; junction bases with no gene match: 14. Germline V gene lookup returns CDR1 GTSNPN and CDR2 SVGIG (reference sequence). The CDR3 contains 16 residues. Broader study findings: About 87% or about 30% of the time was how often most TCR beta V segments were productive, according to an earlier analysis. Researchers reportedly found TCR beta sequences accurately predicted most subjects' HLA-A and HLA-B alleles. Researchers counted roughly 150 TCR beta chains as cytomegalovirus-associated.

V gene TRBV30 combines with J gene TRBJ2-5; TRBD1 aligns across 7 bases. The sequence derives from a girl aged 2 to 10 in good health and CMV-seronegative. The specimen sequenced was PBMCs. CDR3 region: CAWSSSKGAGPETQYF. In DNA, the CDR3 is TGTGCCTGGAGTTCGTCCAAGGGGGCAGGACCGGAGACCCAGTACTTC.